This T cell receptor (beta chain) is drawn from a study of cytomegalovirus exposure and HLA in healthy donors. Study results and caveats: TCR beta chains numbering 150 to 200 were designated cytomegalovirus-associated. Highly shared variants forming one cluster were likely a sequencing artifact. With high specificity and sensitivity, the classifier reportedly diagnosed cytomegalovirus status.

PCR was performed using 60 Vbeta and 13 Jbeta primers. The assay was immunoSEQ multiplex PCR, and TCRdb's table has in-frame clones only and misses some. Of roughly 100,000 clones listed, 75% are singletons. In the case of this clone: Its target is not known.

Trimming took off 7 bases at V and 5 bases at J, with 15 bases between the two ends. The CDR3 is made up of 12 amino acids. Germline CDR1 is SQVTM and CDR2 is ANQGSEA. This receptor was identified in a man aged 40-49 years in good health and CMV-seronegative. The chain carries TRBV29-1 and TRBJ2-7, with a tentative D call TRBD1 (6 bases). Sequenced material: PBMCs. The CDR3 protein is CSAHRSGDEQYF. DNA for the CDR3: TGCAGCGCACACCGGTCAGGGGACGAGCAGTACTTC.